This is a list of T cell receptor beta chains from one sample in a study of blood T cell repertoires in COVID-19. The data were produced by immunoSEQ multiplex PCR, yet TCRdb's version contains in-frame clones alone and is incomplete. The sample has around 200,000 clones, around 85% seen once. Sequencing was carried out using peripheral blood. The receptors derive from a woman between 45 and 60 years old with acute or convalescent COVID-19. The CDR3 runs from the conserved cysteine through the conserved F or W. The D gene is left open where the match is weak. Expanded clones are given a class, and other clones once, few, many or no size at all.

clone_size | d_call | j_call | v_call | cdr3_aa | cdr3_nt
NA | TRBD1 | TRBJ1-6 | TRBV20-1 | CSASKGRDRRHSPLHF | TGCAGTGCTAGTAAGGGCCGGGACAGGCGACATTCACCCCTCCACTTT
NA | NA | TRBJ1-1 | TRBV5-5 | CASSLQGKNTEAFF | TGTGCCAGCAGCTTGCAGGGTAAGAACACTGAAGCTTTCTTT
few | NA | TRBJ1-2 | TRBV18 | CASSPGSDYGYTF | TGTGCCAGCTCACCAGGTTCGGACTATGGCTACACCTTC
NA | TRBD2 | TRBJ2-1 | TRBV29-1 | CSVEEREGRNEQFF | TGCAGCGTTGAAGAGCGGGAGGGCCGAAATGAGCAGTTCTTC
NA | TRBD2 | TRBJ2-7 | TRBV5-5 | CASSFKVSGGMYEQYF | TGTGCCAGCAGCTTTAAAGTCAGCGGGGGGATGTACGAGCAGTACTTC
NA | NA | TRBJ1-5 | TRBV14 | CASSLRPGNQPQHF | TGTGCCAGCAGCCTCAGGCCGGGCAATCAGCCCCAGCATTTT
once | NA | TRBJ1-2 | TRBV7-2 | CASSLAATGFYGYTF | TGTGCCAGCAGCTTAGCCGCCACAGGGTTCTATGGCTACACCTTC
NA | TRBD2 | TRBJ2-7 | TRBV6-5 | CASGGTSAREQYF | TGTGCCAGCGGAGGGACTAGCGCTAGGGAGCAGTACTTC
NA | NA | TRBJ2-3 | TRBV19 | CASRARGGTDTQYF | TGTGCCAGTAGGGCCAGGGGGGGCACAGATACGCAGTATTTT
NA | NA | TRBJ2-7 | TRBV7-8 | CASSPAYEQYF | TGTGCCAGCAGCCCTGCCTACGAGCAGTACTTC
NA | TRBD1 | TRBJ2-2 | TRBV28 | CASSLQGAGTGELFF | TGTGCCAGCAGTTTACAGGGGGCAGGAACCGGGGAGCTGTTTTTT
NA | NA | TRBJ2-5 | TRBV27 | CASSLLGAGETQYF | TGTGCCAGCAGTTTACTGGGGGCTGGAGAGACCCAGTACTTC
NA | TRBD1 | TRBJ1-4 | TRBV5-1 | CASSRDRGDEKLFF | TGCGCCAGCAGCCGGGACAGGGGGGATGAAAAACTGTTTTTT
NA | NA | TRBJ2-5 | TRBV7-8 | CASSFTGSETQYF | TGTGCCAGCAGCTTTACAGGGTCGGAGACCCAGTACTTC
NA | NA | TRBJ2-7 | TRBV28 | CASSFLRGTYEQYF | TGTGCCAGCAGTTTTTTACGGGGTACCTACGAGCAGTACTTC
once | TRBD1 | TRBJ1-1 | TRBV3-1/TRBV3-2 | CASSRADRGPFKAFF | TGTGCCAGCAGCCGGGCCGACAGGGGACCCTTTAAAGCTTTCTTT
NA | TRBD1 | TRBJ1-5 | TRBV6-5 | CASGPTGTGRQPQHF | TGTGCCAGCGGCCCAACGGGGACAGGGCGTCAGCCCCAGCATTTT
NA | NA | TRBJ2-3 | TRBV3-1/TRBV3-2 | CASSQAERSTDTQYF | TGTGCCAGCAGCCAAGCCGAGCGTAGCACAGATACGCAGTATTTT
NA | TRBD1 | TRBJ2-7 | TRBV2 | CASSEEGGQNYEQYF | TGTGCCAGCAGTGAAGAAGGGGGACAGAACTACGAGCAGTACTTC
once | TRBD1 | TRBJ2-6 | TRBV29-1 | CSARDSRPGVGANVLTF | TGCAGCGCTAGGGACAGTCGCCCCGGAGTGGGGGCCAACGTCCTGACTTTC
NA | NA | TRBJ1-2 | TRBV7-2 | CASSLERNYGYTF | TGTGCCAGCAGCTTAGAGAGGAACTATGGCTACACCTTC
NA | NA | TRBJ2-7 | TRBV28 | CASSLYQDPEQYF | TGTGCCAGCAGTTTATATCAGGATCCCGAGCAGTACTTC
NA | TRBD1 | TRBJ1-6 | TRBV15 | CATSRPQGANNSPLHF | TGTGCCACCAGCAGGCCACAGGGGGCTAATAATTCACCCCTCCACTTT
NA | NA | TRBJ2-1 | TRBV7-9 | CASSFSDRVYNEQFF | TGTGCCAGCAGCTTTTCGGACAGAGTATACAATGAGCAGTTCTTC
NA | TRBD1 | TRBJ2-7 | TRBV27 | CASSSTGFLYEQYF | TGTGCCAGCAGCTCGACAGGGTTCCTCTACGAGCAGTACTTC
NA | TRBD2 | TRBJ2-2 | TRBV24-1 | CATSGWTSGSTGELFF | TGTGCCACCAGTGGGTGGACTAGCGGGAGCACCGGGGAGCTGTTTTTT
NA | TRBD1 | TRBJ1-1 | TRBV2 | CASSIQGGTEAFF | TGTGCCAGCAGTATACAGGGGGGGACTGAAGCTTTCTTT
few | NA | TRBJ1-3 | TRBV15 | CATSRDYTSSGNTIYF | TGTGCCACCAGCAGAGATTATACATCCTCTGGAAACACCATATATTTT
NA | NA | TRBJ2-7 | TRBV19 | CASSADGEPYEQYF | TGTGCCAGTAGTGCGGACGGGGAACCCTACGAGCAGTACTTC
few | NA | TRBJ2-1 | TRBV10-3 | CATESSVNEQFF | TGTGCCACCGAATCTAGCGTAAATGAGCAGTTCTTC
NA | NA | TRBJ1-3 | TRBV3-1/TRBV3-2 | CASSRSSGNTIYF | TGTGCCAGCAGCCGCAGCTCTGGAAACACCATATATTTT
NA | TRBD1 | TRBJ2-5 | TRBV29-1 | CSVPGQGIETQYF | TGCAGCGTCCCGGGACAGGGTATAGAGACCCAGTACTTC
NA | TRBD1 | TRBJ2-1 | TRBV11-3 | CASSFSLGQGYNEQFF | TGTGCCAGCAGCTTTAGTTTAGGACAGGGCTACAATGAGCAGTTCTTC
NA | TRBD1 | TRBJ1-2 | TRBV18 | CASSPLRQGDGRSYGYTF | TGTGCCAGCTCACCTCTTCGACAGGGGGACGGACGGAGCTATGGCTACACCTTC
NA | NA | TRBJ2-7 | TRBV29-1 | CSVGQTSYEQYF | TGCAGCGTTGGACAGACATCCTACGAGCAGTACTTC